This T cell receptor (beta chain) was recovered during a study of blood T cell repertoires in COVID-19. TCRdb keeps only in-frame clones here, not all; method: immunoSEQ multiplex PCR. The sample has 150,000 to 200,000 clones, over 75% seen once. The CDR3 totals 13 residues. Germline assignment: CDR1 MNHEY and CDR2 SVGAGI. V dropped 11 bases and J dropped 6 bases, with 17 bases sitting between them. Specimen: PBMCs or T cells enriched from blood (not recorded which). This chain joins TRBV6-5 and TRBJ2-1, with D perhaps TRBD1 (6 bases). This TCR came from a woman aged 18-30 years who had recovered from COVID-19. CDR3 in DNA: TGTGCCTTTTCAGGGGTTTTCGGCAATGAGCAGTTCTTC. Its translation is CAFSGVFGNEQFF.